This is a list of T cell receptor beta chains from one sample in a study of cytomegalovirus exposure and HLA in healthy donors. Method: immunoSEQ multiplex PCR; TCRdb's copy keeps in-frame clones and lacks some. Of approximately 160,000 clones in the sample, around 81% were seen once. The sample comprised PBMCs. The receptors stem from a man aged 25 to 45 in good health and CMV-seropositive. The CDR3 runs from the conserved cysteine through the conserved F or W.

TRBV29-1	CSALAGSGNTIYF
TRBV7-9	CASSPRPGDTQYF
TRBV4-3	CASSQDRQGVYEQYF
TRBV25-1	CASSHRGSQPQHF
TRBV7-8	CASSPSSDTEAFF
TRBV4-3	CASSRSSFVGTEAFF
TRBV5-4	CASSLVGGGNAYEQYF
TRBV19	CASRGTGFYEQYF
TRBV4-3	CASSQDYRTGGAGYGYTF
TRBV6-5	CASSPQEAGANVLTF
TRBV9	CASSPSTDTQYF
TRBV7-7	CASSLTGAADTQYF
TRBV14	CASSQGRGPQETQYF
TRBV7-9	CASSFSVSEQYF
TRBV21-1	CASSKKGRAYEQYF
TRBV19	CASSKIRGETEAFF